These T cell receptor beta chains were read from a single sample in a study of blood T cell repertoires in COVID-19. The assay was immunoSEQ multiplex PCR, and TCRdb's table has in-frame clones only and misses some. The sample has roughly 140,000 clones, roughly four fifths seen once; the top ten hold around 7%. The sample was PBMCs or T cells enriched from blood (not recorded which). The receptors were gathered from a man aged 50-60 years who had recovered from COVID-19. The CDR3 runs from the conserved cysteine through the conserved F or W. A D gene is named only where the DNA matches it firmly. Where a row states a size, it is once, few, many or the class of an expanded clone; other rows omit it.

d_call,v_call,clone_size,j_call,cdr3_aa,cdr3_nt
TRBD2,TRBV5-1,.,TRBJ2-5,CASSLDGGVETQYF,TGCGCCAGCAGCTTGGACGGGGGGGTTGAGACCCAGTACTTC
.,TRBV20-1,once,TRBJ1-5,CSASSGSSNQPQHF,TGCAGTGCTAGTTCCGGGAGTAGCAATCAGCCCCAGCATTTT
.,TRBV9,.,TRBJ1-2,CASSVATGWGGYTF,TGTGCCAGCAGCGTAGCGACAGGCTGGGGGGGCTACACCTTC
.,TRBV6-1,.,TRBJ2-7,CASSERQGGYEQYF,TGTGCCAGCAGTGAAAGGCAGGGTGGCTACGAGCAGTACTTC
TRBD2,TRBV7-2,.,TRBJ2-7,CASSQQTSGGVEQYF,TGTGCCAGCAGCCAACAGACTAGCGGGGGGGTCGAGCAGTACTTC
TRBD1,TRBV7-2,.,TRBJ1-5,CASSSQGDQPQHF,TGTGCCAGCAGCTCACAGGGGGATCAGCCCCAGCATTTT
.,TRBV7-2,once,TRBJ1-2,CASSSPVGGGAHGYTF,TGTGCCAGCAGCTCCCCCGTGGGAGGGGGGGCCCATGGCTACACCTTC
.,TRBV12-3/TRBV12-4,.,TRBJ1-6,CASSLAGGPLHF,TGTGCCAGCAGTTTAGCGGGAGGTCCCCTCCACTTT
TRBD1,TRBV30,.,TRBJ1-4,CAWSLGQGGEKLFF,TGTGCCTGGAGCCTCGGACAGGGTGGCGAAAAACTGTTTTTT
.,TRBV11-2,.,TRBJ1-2,CASSLEGAANYGYTF,TGTGCCAGCAGCTTAGAAGGTGCGGCTAACTATGGCTACACCTTC
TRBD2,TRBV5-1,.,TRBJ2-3,CASSLAGAGGLTDTQYF,TGCGCCAGCAGCTTGGCCGGAGCGGGGGGTCTCACAGATACGCAGTATTTT